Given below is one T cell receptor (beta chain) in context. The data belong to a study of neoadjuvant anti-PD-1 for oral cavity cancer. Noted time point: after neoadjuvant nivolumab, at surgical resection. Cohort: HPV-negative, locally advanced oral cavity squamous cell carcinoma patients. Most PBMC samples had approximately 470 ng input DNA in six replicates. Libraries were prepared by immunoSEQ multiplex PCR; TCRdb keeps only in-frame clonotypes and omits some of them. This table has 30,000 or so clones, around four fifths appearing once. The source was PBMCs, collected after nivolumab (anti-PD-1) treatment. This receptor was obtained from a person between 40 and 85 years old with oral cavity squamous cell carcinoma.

The CDR3 reads CASSSWDGTYEQYF. CDR3 DNA sequence: TGTGCCAGCAGCTCCTGGGACGGAACCTACGAGCAGTACTTC. This chain connects TRBV7-2 to TRBJ2-7; D is tentatively TRBD1 or TRBD2 (5 bases each). V was shortened by 4 bases and J by 2 bases, with 12 bases between the two germline ends. The CDR3 runs to 14 residues. From germline, CDR1 is SGHTA and CDR2 FQGNSA. Full variable domain (outside the CDR3, taken from reference TRBV7-2 and TRBJ2-7): GAGVSQSPSNKVTEKGKDVELRCDPISGHTALYWYRQSLGQGLEFLIYFQGNSAPDKSGLPSDRFSAERTGGSVSTLTIQRTQQEDSAVYLCASSSWDGTYEQYFGPGTRLTVT.